The present TCR beta chain was sequenced within a study of lymphopenia after photon versus proton radiotherapy. Study results and limitations: A bigger post-nadir fall in TCR diversity correlated inversely with survival time in deceased patients. After the lymphocyte nadir, photon-treated repertoires showed oligoclonal expansion, especially of CD8+ Temra cells. Survival link was tested only in deceased patients; proton benefit remains a possibility. Proton therapy kept repertoires fairly stable, unlike photons, which gained effector/memory cells.

Concerning this clone itself: Antigen specificity is unknown.

Method: immunoSEQ multiplex PCR; TCRdb's copy keeps in-frame clones and lacks some. The sample lists 75,000 to 95,000 clones, more than 70% seen once, with approximately 1.4% in the top ten. This clonotype was sampled from a man aged 60 to 75 with pancreatic cancer. The specimen comprised peripheral blood, sampled from a patient treated with proton-based radiotherapy.

CDR3 sequence reads: CASSLAGSGYTF. The CDR3 DNA follows: TGTGCCAGCAGCTTAGCGGGGTCGGGCTACACCTTC. The chain recombines TRBV7-8 with TRBJ1-2, with D hard to call. The germline V gene encodes CDR1 SGHVS and CDR2 FQNEAQ. The CDR3 totals 12 residues. V was cut by 0 bases and J by 8 bases, with 7 bases left in between.